The T cell receptor beta chain under discussion was sequenced for a study of blood T cell repertoires in COVID-19 (dated by TCRdb to the early 2020s). Broadly, across the study: Samples from collaborators originated in the United States, Italy and Spain and spanned both the acute and convalescent phases of COVID-19. Samples came from the ongoing ImmuneRACE study (first 160 participants) plus 1,254 subjects from 6 global collaborators. HLA class I and class II types, where available, came from metadata supplied by the sample provider rather than from assay-based typing. Nearly every sample came with metadata listing a de-identified subject ID, COVID-19 status, age in years and sex. Deeply sampled blood TCRbeta repertoires from subjects exposed to, actively infected with, or recovered from COVID-19 were included in the dataset. The prospective study material was composed of cDNA or gDNA derived from T cells, B-cell-depleted T cells, or PBMCs. The repertoires were released in a freely available public database meant as a resource for research on the immune response to SARS-CoV-2. Findings and caveats that apply to the study as a whole: The quantity of clinical and demographic metadata differed by source and by participant and was supplied without curation.

TCRbeta CDR3 regions were amplified from genomic DNA using the immunoSEQ Assay, a bias-controlled multiplex PCR. In the source study's methods: Within the assay, amplification of reference gene primers was used to estimate how many nucleated cells each sample contained. Sequence reads were collapsed and filtered to measure the absolute abundance of every unique TCRbeta CDR3 rearrangement. Productive Simpson clonality was computed per sample as the square root of Simpson's diversity index over productive rearrangements. In TCRdb, the immuneACCESS table is reduced to in-frame sequences with V and J assigned. These tables do not hold every clone; where another copy was compared, an unresolved V gene accounts for under half, and the others remain unexplained. V and J calls and clone size are those listed in that table; D and trimming were worked out from the DNA. The sample table shows about 200,000 clones, and 70% to 90% are seen once. Jointly, the top ten make up around 4.9% of the sample.

The V end loses 6 bases and the J end loses 4 bases, and a stretch of 4 bases separates them. From the cysteine up to the phenylalanine, the CDR3 has a length of 11 residues. Of the read, only the CDR3 DNA is kept; its 33 bases are in frame from base 1. Looking up the germline V gene yields CDR1 SNHLY and CDR2 FYNNEI. Each collaborating institution followed its own protocols to collect whole blood in K2EDTA tubes. For TCRbeta analysis, collaborators shipped samples in one of three forms: frozen whole blood, isolated PBMCs, or DNA extracted from either of those sample types. Comments on this clone: Its antigen target is currently unknown. Qualities for individual bases were not recorded, and no much larger clone is one base off.

In this chain, TRBV2 is recombined with TRBJ2-1; confidence is insufficient to name the D gene. What was sequenced was peripheral blood. This TCR was sampled from a woman of 80 years or more with acute or convalescent COVID-19. The DNA sequence is given as TGTGCCAGCAGGGAGTACAATGAGCAGTTCTTC. Its translation is CASREYNEQFF.